This TCR beta chain was profiled in a study of blood T cells in healthy people across ages. Primers used in a second PCR of about 6 to 11 cycles were a sample-barcoded 5' primer and a J-beta primer mix. One entry per CDR3 protein, called by TCRdb with MiXCR from the 5' RACE reads. The table shows about 930,000 distinct CDR3 sequences, with roughly 28% occurring only once. Looked up from germline, CDR1 is SNHLY and CDR2 is FYNNEI. The CDR3 sequence is 13 residues long. These data were likewise used in another study, on T cells of mothers and their children.

The sequenced sample consisted of blood. This chain connects TRBV2 to TRBJ2-7; tentatively, D is TRBD1 (5 bases). The better agreement between TRBJ2-4 and the DNA end casts doubt on the J call. The sequence was obtained from a middle-aged woman in good health. The CDR3 DNA sequence: TGTGCCAGGGCTGGGGCGGCGACACCCATTCAGTACTTC. It codes for CARAGAATPIQYF.